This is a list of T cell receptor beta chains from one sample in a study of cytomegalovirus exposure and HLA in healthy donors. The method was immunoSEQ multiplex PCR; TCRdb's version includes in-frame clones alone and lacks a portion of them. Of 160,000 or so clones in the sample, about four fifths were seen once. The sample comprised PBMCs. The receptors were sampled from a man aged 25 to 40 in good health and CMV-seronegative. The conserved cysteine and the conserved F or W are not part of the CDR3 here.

CDR3: AISELAREQY
J: TRBJ2-7
V: TRBV10-3

CDR3: ASSQLAGGPGTQY
J: TRBJ2-5
V: TRBV6-5

CDR3: ASSAQGNQPQH
J: TRBJ1-5
V: TRBV6-1

CDR3: AIREREPYEQY
J: TRBJ2-7
V: TRBV10-3

CDR3: ASSSGQGRYGYT
J: TRBJ1-2
V: TRBV9

CDR3: ATQGTYEQY
J: TRBJ2-7
V: TRBV6-6

CDR3: ASSLGIGDRGVPYGYT
J: TRBJ1-2
V: TRBV5-1

CDR3: ASSLDRALAKNIQY
J: TRBJ2-4
V: TRBV7-9

CDR3: ASSTLGLRDSLPSYEQY
J: TRBJ2-7
V: TRBV28

CDR3: ASSLGPSGTNNEQF
J: TRBJ2-1
V: TRBV5-6

CDR3: ASSEGPHGVWETQY
J: TRBJ2-5
V: TRBV6-1

CDR3: ASRVGQGRIYSNQPQH
J: TRBJ1-5
V: TRBV5-1

CDR3: ASSDWVAGGYTQY
J: TRBJ2-3
V: TRBV5-6

CDR3: ASSLSLAGELF
J: TRBJ2-2
V: TRBV27

CDR3: AWRKGALGNTIY
J: TRBJ1-3
V: TRBV30

CDR3: ASSSTGDEVDTQY
J: TRBJ2-3
V: TRBV7-9

CDR3: ASSPPGGEDGELF
J: TRBJ2-2
V: TRBV7-3

CDR3: ASSEGGGKVWDGYT
J: TRBJ1-2
V: TRBV6-1

CDR3: ASSLETRQGVDEQY
J: TRBJ2-7
V: TRBV5-1

CDR3: ASSLERAGHGYT
J: TRBJ1-2
V: TRBV11-2

CDR3: ASSYSGTGIYEQY
J: TRBJ2-7
V: TRBV6-5

CDR3: ASSLARTYEQY
J: TRBJ2-7
V: TRBV7-6

CDR3: ASSSSGGTAF
J: TRBJ1-1
V: TRBV19

CDR3: ASSLKSGQGTDTQY
J: TRBJ2-3
V: TRBV5-5

CDR3: ASSLGGDRGYEQY
J: TRBJ2-7
V: TRBV5-1

CDR3: ASSVAGGYEQY
J: TRBJ2-7
V: TRBV13

CDR3: ASSHRGDTEAF
J: TRBJ1-1
V: TRBV6-6

CDR3: ASSLVDTPADSPLH
J: TRBJ1-6
V: TRBV5-6

CDR3: ASRGGVYTEAF
J: TRBJ1-1
V: TRBV7-9

CDR3: ASSPDSVYEQY
J: TRBJ2-7
V: TRBV7-9

CDR3: ASSGTRVGTDTQY
J: TRBJ2-3
V: TRBV7-9

CDR3: ASSSVPGQGMNTEAF
J: TRBJ1-1
V: TRBV5-1

CDR3: SVAYRSGYEQY
J: TRBJ2-7
V: TRBV29-1

CDR3: ATSRDEEPQH
J: TRBJ1-5
V: TRBV15

CDR3: ASSLSGLALNEQF
J: TRBJ2-1
V: TRBV7-3

CDR3: AISESPRGSSGNTIY
J: TRBJ1-3
V: TRBV10-3

CDR3: ASSLESGGPIEQY
J: TRBJ2-7
V: TRBV7-9

CDR3: ASSVASGRTDTQY
J: TRBJ2-3
V: TRBV9

CDR3: ASSLAGTAYEQY
J: TRBJ2-7
V: TRBV7-8

CDR3: ASSVGEETQY
J: TRBJ2-5
V: TRBV9

CDR3: ASSEAGKIGGGTRGYT
J: TRBJ1-2
V: TRBV2

CDR3: ASSLKAGVYTDTQY
J: TRBJ2-3
V: TRBV21-1

CDR3: ASSYDGTGGNSPLH
J: TRBJ1-6
V: TRBV6-5

CDR3: AWSMTVYEQY
J: TRBJ2-7
V: TRBV30

CDR3: AISEPGTAKSYEQY
J: TRBJ2-7
V: TRBV10-3

CDR3: ASSYRGAHGYGYT
J: TRBJ1-2
V: TRBV5-4

CDR3: ASSQDLRTGYTDTQY
J: TRBJ2-3
V: TRBV4-2

CDR3: ASSLTAGVTTDTQY
J: TRBJ2-3
V: TRBV7-6

CDR3: ASSRTAKYGYT
J: TRBJ1-2
V: TRBV5-4

CDR3: ASSPRGTFNEKLF
J: TRBJ1-4
V: TRBV6-5

CDR3: ASDGVATSPYEQY
J: TRBJ2-7
V: TRBV10-2

CDR3: ASSLRSGRAGADTQY
J: TRBJ2-3
V: TRBV13

CDR3: ASSERPGLDHEQY
J: TRBJ2-7
V: TRBV2

CDR3: ASRYSGELF
J: TRBJ2-2
V: TRBV2

CDR3: ASSPDYYEQY
J: NA
V: TRBV4-1